The rows below give T cell receptor beta chains drawn from one sample of a study of control samples from healthy donors and cancer patients. Produced via immunoSEQ multiplex PCR; TCRdb's table is partial and in-frame only. This table holds roughly 81,000 clones, more than 65% found once. The sequencing sample was made of PBMCs. Receptors originate from a man in his 60s with head and neck cancer. Both conserved end residues are part of each CDR3. D genes are given only for firm matches. Only some rows state a clone size, as once, few, many or a class for expanded clones.

size	V	J	D	length	DNA	CDR3
few	TRBV7-9	TRBJ1-3	NA	12	TGTGCCAGCAGCTACTCTGGAAACACCATATATTTT	CASSYSGNTIYF
NA	TRBV6-5	TRBJ2-2	NA	15	TGTGCCAGCAGGTTAGGGACACATAACACCGGGGAGCTGTTTTTT	CASRLGTHNTGELFF
NA	TRBV3-1/TRBV3-2	TRBJ2-5	TRBD2	15	TGTGCCAGCAGCCAAGGGGCCCTAGCGGGGGAGACCCAGTACTTC	CASSQGALAGETQYF
NA	TRBV6-5	TRBJ2-2	NA	14	TGTGCCAGCCTCCCACAGGTGGGTACTGGGGAGCTGTTTTTT	CASLPQVGTGELFF
NA	TRBV5-4	TRBJ2-5	NA	14	TGTGCCAGCAGCTTCCCGGGAGTACAAGAGACCCAGTACTTC	CASSFPGVQETQYF
NA	TRBV12-5	TRBJ2-1	NA	18	TGTGCTAGTGGTTTGGGACCCCGGGGCGGAAGCTCCTACAATGAGCAGTTCTTC	CASGLGPRGGSSYNEQFF
few	TRBV6-6	TRBJ1-1	TRBD1	14	TGTGCCAGCATCCCCAGGGGGCTGAACACTGAAGCTTTCTTT	CASIPRGLNTEAFF
NA	TRBV7-9	TRBJ2-7	TRBD1	15	TGTGCCAGCAGCCGAGGGGGGGACAGGGCCCACGAGCAGTACTTC	CASSRGGDRAHEQYF
once	TRBV14	TRBJ2-5	NA	16	TGTGCCAGCAGCCTAGTGGGCGGTGGATACAGGGAGACCCAGTACTTC	CASSLVGGGYRETQYF
NA	TRBV5-4	TRBJ2-7	NA	14	TGTGCCAGCAGTTCCCTGCGTGTCTATCGGGAGCAGTACTTC	CASSSLRVYREQYF
NA	TRBV12-3/TRBV12-4	TRBJ2-1	TRBD2	12	TGTGCCAGCAGTTTAGCGCGGGGGGAGCAGTTCTTC	CASSLARGEQFF
NA	TRBV7-2	TRBJ1-2	NA	14	TGTGCCAGCAGCTTGATGGGAGATCGATATGGCTACACCTTC	CASSLMGDRYGYTF
NA	TRBV6-1	TRBJ1-5	TRBD1	15	TGTGCCAGCAGTGAAGGGACAGGGGAGGGCCAGCCCCAGCATTTT	CASSEGTGEGQPQHF
NA	TRBV11-2	TRBJ2-1	TRBD2	17	TGTGCCAGCAGCTTCCGTAGCGGGAGGGGTTCCTACAATGAGCAGTTCTTC	CASSFRSGRGSYNEQFF
NA	TRBV27	TRBJ2-3	NA	15	TGTGCCAGCAGTTTAATGGCGGCCAACACAGATACGCAGTATTTT	CASSLMAANTDTQYF
few	TRBV11-2	TRBJ2-1	NA	19	TGTGCCAGCAACCGACCTGGGAGCGGCGACCTAAGCTCCTACAATGAGCAGTTCTTC	CASNRPGSGDLSSYNEQFF
NA	TRBV6-2/TRBV6-3	TRBJ1-2	NA	16	TGTGCCAGCAGTTACCAAGGCGACAGGCCTAACTATGGCTACACCTTC	CASSYQGDRPNYGYTF
NA	TRBV5-1	TRBJ2-1	TRBD1	15	TGCGCCAGCAGCTTGGCCGAGGGGGCCGACAATGAGCAGTTCTTC	CASSLAEGADNEQFF
NA	TRBV24-1	TRBJ2-3	TRBD1	13	TGTGCCACCATGGGACAGAACACAGATACGCAGTATTTT	CATMGQNTDTQYF
NA	TRBV3-1/TRBV3-2	TRBJ2-1	TRBD2	16	TGTGCCAGCAGCCAAGTCGGGGCTAGCGGGAGCAATGAGCAGTTCTTC	CASSQVGASGSNEQFF
NA	TRBV10-2	TRBJ2-7	NA	12	TGCGCCAGCAGTGAGTCGGGTTACGAGCAGTACTTC	CASSESGYEQYF
NA	TRBV7-9	TRBJ2-5	NA	14	TGTGCCAGCAGCAAGGGGCGTCTCCAAGAGACCCAGTACTTC	CASSKGRLQETQYF
NA	TRBV5-4	TRBJ2-2	TRBD1	14	TGTGCCAGCAGCCCCGGACAGGGGAGCGGGGAGCTGTTTTTT	CASSPGQGSGELFF
NA	TRBV5-1	TRBJ1-1	NA	11	TGCGCCAGCAGCCAGGGTTGGGGAGCTTTCTTT	CASSQGWGAFF
NA	TRBV5-1	TRBJ2-1	TRBD2	16	TGCGCCAGCAGCTTGGAGGGGACTAGCATTTTCGATGAGCAGTTCTTC	CASSLEGTSIFDEQFF
NA	TRBV5-1	TRBJ1-2	NA	14	TGCGCCAGCAGTCAAACAAGGGGAAACTATGGCTACACCTTC	CASSQTRGNYGYTF
NA	TRBV29-1	TRBJ1-1	TRBD1	15	TGCAGCGTCGTACGGACAGGGAGATTGAACACTGAAGCTTTCTTT	CSVVRTGRLNTEAFF
NA	TRBV19	TRBJ2-6	NA	16	TGTGCCAGTACTTTCAGGGGAGGCTCTGGGGCCAACGTCCTGACTTTC	CASTFRGGSGANVLTF
NA	TRBV11-3	TRBJ2-2	TRBD2	14	TGTGCCAGCAGCTTAGTGGGAGGGTCCGGGGAGCTGTTTTTT	CASSLVGGSGELFF
NA	TRBV24-1	TRBJ1-3	NA	13	TGTGCCACCTTAGGGTTCGATGGAAACACCATATATTTT	CATLGFDGNTIYF
few	TRBV28	TRBJ2-3	NA	14	TGTGCCAGCAGCGAGGCGGGAAGGACAGATACGCAGTATTTT	CASSEAGRTDTQYF
once	TRBV10-2	TRBJ2-7	TRBD2	13	TGCGCCAGCGGGACTAGCGCATCCTACGAGCAGTACTTC	CASGTSASYEQYF
NA	TRBV7-2	TRBJ1-2	NA	15	TGTGCCAGCAGCCCACACATCGGACAGTCCTATGGCTACACCTTC	CASSPHIGQSYGYTF
NA	TRBV5-5	TRBJ1-6	TRBD1	17	TGTGCCAGCAGCGCCAGGGGGGACCACACGGGAGGTTCACCCCTCCACTTT	CASSARGDHTGGSPLHF
NA	TRBV6-5	TRBJ2-2	NA	15	TGTGCCAGCAGTTACGTGCAGGAGAGGGCCGGGGAGCTGTTTTTT	CASSYVQERAGELFF
NA	TRBV3-1/TRBV3-2	TRBJ1-2	NA	15	TGTGCCAGCAGCCAAGATCAGGGGATCTGGTATGGCTACACCTTC	CASSQDQGIWYGYTF
NA	TRBV28	TRBJ1-5	NA	15	TGTGCCAGCAGTTATGGGGGGGTCCGGGGTCAGCCCCAGCATTTT	CASSYGGVRGQPQHF
NA	TRBV11-1	TRBJ1-6	TRBD1	14	TGTGCCAGCAGCCCGACAGGGAGTAATTCACCCCTCCACTTT	CASSPTGSNSPLHF
NA	TRBV3-1/TRBV3-2	TRBJ1-1	NA	13	TGTGCCAGCAGCGGGGGTATTTTCGCTGAAGCTTTCTTT	CASSGGIFAEAFF
NA	TRBV5-1	TRBJ2-5	NA	11	TGCGCCAGCAGCACCGAAGAGACCCAGTACTTC	CASSTEETQYF
NA	TRBV28	TRBJ2-1	NA	14	TGTGCCAGCAGGGGGGACTTCTCGTACAATGAGCAGTTCTTC	CASRGDFSYNEQFF
NA	TRBV14	TRBJ2-2	TRBD1	16	TGTGCCAGCAGCTCAATGGGACAGGGACACACCGGGGAGCTGTTTTTT	CASSSMGQGHTGELFF
NA	TRBV29-1	TRBJ1-2	NA	13	TGCAGCGTTGCCCTGGATGGAGCCTATGGCTACACCTTC	CSVALDGAYGYTF
NA	TRBV19	TRBJ1-6	NA	14	TGTGCCAGTAGTATGGCCCGGGGGAAGGGGCCCCTCCACTTT	CASSMARGKGPLHF
NA	TRBV6-5	TRBJ2-1	NA	16	TGTGCCAGCAGTTACACAGCACCGAGCTCCTACAATGAGCAGTTCTTC	CASSYTAPSSYNEQFF
NA	TRBV5-4	TRBJ2-3	TRBD2	16	TGTGCCAGCAGCTCCCGACTAGCGGGAGGATCAGATACGCAGTATTTT	CASSSRLAGGSDTQYF
few	TRBV19	TRBJ1-4	TRBD1	13	TGTGCCAGTAAAGGACAGGTAGACGAAAAACTGTTTTTT	CASKGQVDEKLFF
NA	TRBV5-6	TRBJ1-1	NA	15	TGTGCCAGCAGCTTATGGGGGCCGGGGAACACTGAAGCTTTCTTT	CASSLWGPGNTEAFF
NA	TRBV2	TRBJ2-1	NA	11	TGTGCCAGCAGTTCATACAATGAGCAGTTCTTC	CASSSYNEQFF